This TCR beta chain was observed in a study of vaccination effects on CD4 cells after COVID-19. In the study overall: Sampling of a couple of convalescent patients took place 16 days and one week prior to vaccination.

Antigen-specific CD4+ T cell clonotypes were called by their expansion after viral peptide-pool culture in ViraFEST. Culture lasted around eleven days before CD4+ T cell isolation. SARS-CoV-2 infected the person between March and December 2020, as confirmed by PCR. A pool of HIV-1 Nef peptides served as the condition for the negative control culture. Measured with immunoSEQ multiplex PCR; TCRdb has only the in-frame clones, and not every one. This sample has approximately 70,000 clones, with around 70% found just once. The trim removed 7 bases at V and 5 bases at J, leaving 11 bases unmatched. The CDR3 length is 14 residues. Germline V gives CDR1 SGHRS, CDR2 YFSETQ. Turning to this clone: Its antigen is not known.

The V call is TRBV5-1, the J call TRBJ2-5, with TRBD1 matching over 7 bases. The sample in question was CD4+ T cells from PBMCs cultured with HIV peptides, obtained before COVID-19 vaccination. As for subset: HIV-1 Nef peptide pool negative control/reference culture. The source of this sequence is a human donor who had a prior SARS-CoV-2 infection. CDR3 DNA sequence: TGCGCCAGCGGACAGGACGACTTGCCGGAGACCCAGTACTTC. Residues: CASGQDDLPETQYF.